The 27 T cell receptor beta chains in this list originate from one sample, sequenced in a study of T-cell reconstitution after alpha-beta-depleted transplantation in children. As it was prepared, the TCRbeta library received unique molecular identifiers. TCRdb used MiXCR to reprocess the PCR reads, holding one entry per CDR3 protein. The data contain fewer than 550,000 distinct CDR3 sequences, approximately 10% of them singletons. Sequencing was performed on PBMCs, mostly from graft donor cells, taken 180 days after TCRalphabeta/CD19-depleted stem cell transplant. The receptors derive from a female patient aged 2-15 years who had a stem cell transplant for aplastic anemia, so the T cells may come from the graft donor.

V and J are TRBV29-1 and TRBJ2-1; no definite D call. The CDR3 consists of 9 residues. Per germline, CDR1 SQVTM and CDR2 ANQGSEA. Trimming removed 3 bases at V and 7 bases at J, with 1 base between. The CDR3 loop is CSVENEQFF. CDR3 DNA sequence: TGCAGCGTTGAGAATGAGCAGTTCTTC.

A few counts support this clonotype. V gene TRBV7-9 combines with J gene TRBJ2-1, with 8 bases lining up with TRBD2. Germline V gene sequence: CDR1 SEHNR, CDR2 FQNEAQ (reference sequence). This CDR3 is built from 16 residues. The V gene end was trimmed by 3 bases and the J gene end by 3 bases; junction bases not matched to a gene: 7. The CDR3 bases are TGTGCCAGCAGCTTGCTAGCGGGTCGCGTCTACAATGAGCAGTTCTTC. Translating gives CASSLLAGRVYNEQFF.

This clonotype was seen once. The CDR3, as DNA: TGTGCCAGCTCACCTCAGGGGGACCTCTGGTATGGCTACACCTTC. Residues: CASSPQGDLWYGYTF. The chain has TRBV18 and TRBJ1-2, with 7 bases that match TRBD1. Trimming cost V 3 bases and J 5 bases; bases outside gene matches: 9. This CDR3 comprises 15 residues. Germline CDR1 KGHSH, CDR2 LQKENI. Together with reference TRBV18 and TRBJ1-2, the CDR3 gives the full variable domain: NAGVMQNPRHLVRRRGQEARLRCSPMKGHSHVYWYRQLPEEGLKFMVYLQKENIIDESGMPKERFSAEFPKEGPSILRIQQVVRGDSAAYFCASSPQGDLWYGYTFGSGTRLTVV.

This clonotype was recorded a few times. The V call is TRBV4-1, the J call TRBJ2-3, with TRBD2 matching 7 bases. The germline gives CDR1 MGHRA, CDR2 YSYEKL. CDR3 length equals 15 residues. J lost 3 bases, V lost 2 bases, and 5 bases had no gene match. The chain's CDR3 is CASSQRRRGTDTQYF. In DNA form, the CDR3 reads TGCGCCAGCAGCCAAAGGCGGCGGGGGACAGATACGCAGTATTTT.

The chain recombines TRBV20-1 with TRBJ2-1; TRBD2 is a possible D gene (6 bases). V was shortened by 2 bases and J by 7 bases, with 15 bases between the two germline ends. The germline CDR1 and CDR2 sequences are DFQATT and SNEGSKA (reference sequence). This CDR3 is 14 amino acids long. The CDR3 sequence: CSARWRRGGNEQFF. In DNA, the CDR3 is TGCAGTGCTAGATGGAGGAGGGGCGGGAATGAGCAGTTCTTC.

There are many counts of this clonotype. CDR3 DNA sequence: TGTGCCATCAGCGACAGTACAGGGAGATTGGGTGAAGCTTTCTTT. Translating gives CAISDSTGRLGEAFF. This chain joins TRBV10-3 and TRBJ1-1; D is perhaps TRBD1 (6 bases). V was cut by 6 bases and J by 7 bases, with 21 bases left in between. CDR3 length: 15 amino acids. Germline V gene data show CDR1 as ENHRY and CDR2 as SYGVKD.

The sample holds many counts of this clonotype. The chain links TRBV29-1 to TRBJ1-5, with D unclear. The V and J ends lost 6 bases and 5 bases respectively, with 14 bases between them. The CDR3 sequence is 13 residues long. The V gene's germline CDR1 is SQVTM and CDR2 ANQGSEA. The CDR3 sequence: CSVRHTFDQPQHF. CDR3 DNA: TGCAGCGTCCGACACACATTCGATCAGCCCCAGCATTTT.

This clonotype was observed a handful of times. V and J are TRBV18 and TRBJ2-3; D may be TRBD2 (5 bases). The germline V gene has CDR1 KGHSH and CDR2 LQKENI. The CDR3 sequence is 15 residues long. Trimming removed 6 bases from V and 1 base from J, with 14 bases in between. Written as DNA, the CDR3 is TGTGCCAGCTCGACCCAGAAGGGAGGCACAGATACGCAGTATTTT. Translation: CASSTQKGGTDTQYF.

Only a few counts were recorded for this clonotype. This CDR3 reads CASTRDIRNQPQHF. CDR3 in DNA: TGTGCCAGCACTAGGGACATCCGAAATCAGCCCCAGCATTTT. The chain uses TRBV12-3 or TRBV12-4 and TRBJ1-5, with D perhaps TRBD1 (6 bases). This CDR3 is 14 amino acids long. The V end lost 7 bases, the J end lost 4 bases, and 14 bases lay between the germline ends.

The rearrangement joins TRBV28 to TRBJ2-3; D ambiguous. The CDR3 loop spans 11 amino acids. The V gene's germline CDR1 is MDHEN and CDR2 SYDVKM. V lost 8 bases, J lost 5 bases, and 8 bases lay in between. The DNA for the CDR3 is TGTGCCAGCCCCCGAGGAGATACGCAGTATTTT. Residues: CASPRGDTQYF.

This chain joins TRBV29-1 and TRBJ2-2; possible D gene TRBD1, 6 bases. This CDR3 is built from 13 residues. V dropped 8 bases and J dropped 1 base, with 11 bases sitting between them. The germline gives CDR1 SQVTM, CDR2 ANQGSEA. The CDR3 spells CSSQQGNTGELFF. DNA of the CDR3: TGCAGCAGTCAACAGGGGAACACCGGGGAGCTGTTTTTT.

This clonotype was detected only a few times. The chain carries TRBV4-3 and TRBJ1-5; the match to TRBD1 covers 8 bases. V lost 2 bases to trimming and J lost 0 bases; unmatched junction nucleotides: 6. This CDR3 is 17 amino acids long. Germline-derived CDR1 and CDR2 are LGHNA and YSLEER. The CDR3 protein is CASSQLLTGDSNQPQHF. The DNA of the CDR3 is TGCGCCAGCAGCCAACTATTGACAGGGGATAGCAATCAGCCCCAGCATTTT.

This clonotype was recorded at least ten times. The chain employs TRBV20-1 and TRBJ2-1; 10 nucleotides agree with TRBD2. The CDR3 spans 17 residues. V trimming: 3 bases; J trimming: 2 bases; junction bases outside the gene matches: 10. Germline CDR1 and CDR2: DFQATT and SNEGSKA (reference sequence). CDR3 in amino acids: CSASRLAGAPPYNEQFF. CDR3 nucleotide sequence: TGCAGTGCTAGTAGGCTAGCGGGAGCCCCTCCCTACAATGAGCAGTTCTTC.

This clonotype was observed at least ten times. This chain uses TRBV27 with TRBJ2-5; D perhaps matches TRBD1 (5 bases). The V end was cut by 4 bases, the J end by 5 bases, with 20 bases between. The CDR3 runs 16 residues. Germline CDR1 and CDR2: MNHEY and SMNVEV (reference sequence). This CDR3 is CASSWPPRQGRETQYF. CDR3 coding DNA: TGTGCCAGCAGTTGGCCACCGCGGCAGGGAAGGGAGACCCAGTACTTC.

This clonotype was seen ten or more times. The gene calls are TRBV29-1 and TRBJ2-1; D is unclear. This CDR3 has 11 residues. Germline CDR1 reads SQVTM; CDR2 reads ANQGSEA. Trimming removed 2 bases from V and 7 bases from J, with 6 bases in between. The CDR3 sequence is CSVEPLNEQFF. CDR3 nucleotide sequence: TGCAGCGTTGAACCCCTGAATGAGCAGTTCTTC.

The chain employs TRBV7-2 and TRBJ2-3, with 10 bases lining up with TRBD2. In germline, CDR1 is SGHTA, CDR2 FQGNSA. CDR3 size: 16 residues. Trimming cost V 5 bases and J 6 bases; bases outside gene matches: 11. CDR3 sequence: CASSRLAGLTGDTQYF. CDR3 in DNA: TGTGCCAGCAGCCGACTAGCGGGCCTCACAGGGGATACGCAGTATTTT.

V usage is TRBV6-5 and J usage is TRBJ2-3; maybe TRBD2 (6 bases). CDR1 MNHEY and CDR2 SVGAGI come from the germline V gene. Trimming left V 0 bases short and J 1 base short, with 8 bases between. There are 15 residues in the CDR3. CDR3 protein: CASSYSPSGTDTQYF. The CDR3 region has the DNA TGTGCCAGCAGTTACTCGCCTAGCGGCACAGATACGCAGTATTTT.

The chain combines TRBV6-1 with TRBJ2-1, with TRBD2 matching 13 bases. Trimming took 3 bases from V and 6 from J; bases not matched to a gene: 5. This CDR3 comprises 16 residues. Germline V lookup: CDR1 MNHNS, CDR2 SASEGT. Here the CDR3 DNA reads TGTGCCAGCAGTGATTATCGGACTAGCGGGAGCAATGAGCAGTTCTTC. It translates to CASSDYRTSGSNEQFF.

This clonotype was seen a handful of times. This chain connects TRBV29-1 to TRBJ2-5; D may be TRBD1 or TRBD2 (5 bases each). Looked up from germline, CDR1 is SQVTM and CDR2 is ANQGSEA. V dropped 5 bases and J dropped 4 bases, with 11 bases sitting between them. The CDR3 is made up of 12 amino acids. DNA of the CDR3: TGCAGCGTTCAAGGGACGGGAGAGACCCAGTACTTC. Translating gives CSVQGTGETQYF.

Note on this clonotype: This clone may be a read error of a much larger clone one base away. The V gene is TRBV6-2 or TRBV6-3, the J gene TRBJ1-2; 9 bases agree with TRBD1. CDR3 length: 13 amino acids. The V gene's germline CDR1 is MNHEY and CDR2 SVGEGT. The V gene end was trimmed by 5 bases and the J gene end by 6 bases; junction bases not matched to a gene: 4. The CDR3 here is CASSHRGLNGYTF. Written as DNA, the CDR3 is TGTGCCAGCAGTCACAGGGGGCTCAATGGCTACACCTTC.

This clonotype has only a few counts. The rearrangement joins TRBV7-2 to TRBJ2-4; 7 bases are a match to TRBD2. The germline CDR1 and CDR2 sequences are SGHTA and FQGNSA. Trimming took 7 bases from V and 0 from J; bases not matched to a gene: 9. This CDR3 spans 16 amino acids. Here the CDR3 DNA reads TGTGCCAGCACCCGCGGGGGAGGCGTAGCCAAAAACATTCAGTACTTC. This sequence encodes CASTRGGGVAKNIQYF.

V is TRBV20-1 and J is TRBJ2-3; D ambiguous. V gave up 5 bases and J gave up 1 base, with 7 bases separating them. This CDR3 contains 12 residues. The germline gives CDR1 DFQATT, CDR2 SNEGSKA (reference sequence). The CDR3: CSALFGTDTQYF. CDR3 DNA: TGCAGTGCTTTATTCGGCACAGATACGCAGTATTTT.

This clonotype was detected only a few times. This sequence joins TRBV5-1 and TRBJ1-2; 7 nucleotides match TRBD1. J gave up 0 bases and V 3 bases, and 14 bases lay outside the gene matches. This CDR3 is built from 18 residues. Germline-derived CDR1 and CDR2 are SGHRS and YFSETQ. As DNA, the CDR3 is TGCGCCAGCAGCTGGAATCACAGGGGCGCCCTAGCTAACTATGGCTACACCTTC. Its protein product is CASSWNHRGALANYGYTF.

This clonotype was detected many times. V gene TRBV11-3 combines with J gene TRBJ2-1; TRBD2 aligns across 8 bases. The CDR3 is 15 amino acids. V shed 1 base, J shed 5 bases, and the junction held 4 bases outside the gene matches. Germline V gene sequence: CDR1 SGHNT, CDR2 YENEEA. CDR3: CASSLVLAGNNEQFF. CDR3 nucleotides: TGTGCCAGCAGCTTAGTTCTAGCGGGCAACAATGAGCAGTTCTTC.

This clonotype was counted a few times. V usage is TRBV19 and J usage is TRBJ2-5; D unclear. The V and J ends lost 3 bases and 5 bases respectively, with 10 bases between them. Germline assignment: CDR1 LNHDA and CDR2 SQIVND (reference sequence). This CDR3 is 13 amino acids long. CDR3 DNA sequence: TGTGCCAGTAGTATGAACAAGTGGGAGACCCAGTACTTC. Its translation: CASSMNKWETQYF.

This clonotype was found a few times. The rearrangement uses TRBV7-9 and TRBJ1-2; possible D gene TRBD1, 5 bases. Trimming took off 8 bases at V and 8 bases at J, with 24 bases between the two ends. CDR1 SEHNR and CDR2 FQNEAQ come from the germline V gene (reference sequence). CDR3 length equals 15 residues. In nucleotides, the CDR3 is TGTGCCAGCGGCGAAAAATTAGGGACTATAGGCGGCTACACCTTC. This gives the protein CASGEKLGTIGGYTF.

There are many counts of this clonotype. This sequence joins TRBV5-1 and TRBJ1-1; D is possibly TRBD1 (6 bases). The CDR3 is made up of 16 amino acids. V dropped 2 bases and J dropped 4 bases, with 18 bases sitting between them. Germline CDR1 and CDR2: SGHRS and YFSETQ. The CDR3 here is CASSLAPDRPGTEAFF. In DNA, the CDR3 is TGCGCCAGCAGCTTAGCCCCTGACAGGCCGGGCACTGAAGCTTTCTTT.